Presented here are 28 T cell receptor beta chains from one specimen sequenced in a study of human T cells and chemical hapten exposure. The time point here: pre-sensitization, week 0. Treatment described: therapeutic diphenylcyclopropenone sensitization with weekly scalp DPC. Total RNA came from unfractionated whole blood. TCRdb analysed the RACE reads with MiXCR anew, one entry per CDR3 protein. There are tens of thousands of distinct CDR3 sequences in the sample; around 10% occur only once, and about 1.9% lies in the top ten. The sequenced sample was whole blood, obtained in connection with sensitization to the hapten diphenylcyclopropenone (DPC). Source of these receptors: a woman between 40 and 50 years old with alopecia areata. Some clones in this sample may be carry-over from other donors' samples.

The chain has TRBV24-1 and TRBJ2-2; D is perhaps TRBD1 or TRBD2 (5 bases each). CDR3 length equals 14 residues. V was shortened by 9 bases and J by 4 bases, with 14 bases between the two germline ends. Germline CDR1 reads KGHDR; CDR2 reads SFDVKD. The CDR3 DNA reads as TGTGCCACCCAGGGACCCCCTAGCACCGGGGAGCTGTTTTTT. This encodes CATQGPPSTGELFF.

This clonotype was picked up many times. The V call is TRBV24-1, the J call TRBJ1-6; no clear D gene. V dropped 4 bases and J dropped 6 bases, with 9 bases sitting between them. Germline CDR1 reads KGHDR; CDR2 reads SFDVKD. The CDR3 is 14 residues long. CDR3 loop: CATSETGSNSPLHF. For the CDR3, the DNA is TGTGCCACCAGTGAAACCGGGAGTAATTCACCCCTCCACTTT.

At least ten counts were recorded for this clonotype. This chain joins TRBV28 and TRBJ1-6, with D unresolved. Trimming pared 6 bases from V and 6 bases from J, leaving 6 bases between. Per germline, CDR1 MDHEN and CDR2 SYDVKM. CDR3 length: 12 amino acids. CDR3 loop: CASRQANSPLHF. The CDR3 coding sequence is TGTGCCAGCAGGCAGGCTAATTCACCCCTCCACTTT.

This clonotype was counted many times. This sequence joins TRBV11-2 and TRBJ2-7; TRBD1 agrees at 10 bases. The V gene end was trimmed by 1 base and the J gene end by 0 bases; junction bases not matched to a gene: 3. The CDR3 loop spans 16 amino acids. Germline V CDR1 and CDR2: SGHAT, FQNNGV. As DNA, the CDR3 is TGTGCCAGCAGCTTAGGACGGACAGGGGGCTCCTACGAGCAGTACTTC. This codes for CASSLGRTGGSYEQYF.

This clonotype has ten or more counts. The chain links TRBV21-1 to TRBJ2-5; TRBD1 is the table's D call and was not checked against the DNA. TRBV21-1 is deemed a pseudogene. This CDR3 is 14 amino acids long. The CDR3 here is CASSNPLGPETQYF. CDR3 coding DNA: TGTGCCAGCAGCAATCCGTTGGGGCCTGAGACCCAGTACTTC.

This clonotype was found many times. The chain joins TRBV5-6 to TRBJ1-3; D ambiguous. From germline, CDR1 is SGHDT and CDR2 YYEEEE. CDR3 length equals 16 residues. V dropped 7 bases and J dropped 4 bases, with 21 bases sitting between them. This chain's CDR3 is CASAWGDRGKGNTIYF. CDR3 nucleotide sequence: TGTGCCAGCGCTTGGGGAGACCGAGGGAAAGGAAACACCATATATTTT.

This clonotype has a count of ten or more. This sequence joins TRBV10-3 and TRBJ2-5; 9 bases align to TRBD2. Germline assignment: CDR1 ENHRY and CDR2 SYGVKD. The CDR3 loop spans 14 amino acids. J gave up 4 bases and V 5 bases, and 5 bases lay outside the gene matches. CDR3 in amino acids: CAISSLAGVETQYF. The CDR3 DNA is TGTGCCATCAGTTCGTTAGCGGGAGTAGAGACCCAGTACTTC.

This clonotype occurred many times. This chain connects TRBV7-9 to TRBJ1-1; no firm D call. The germline CDR1 and CDR2 sequences are SEHNR and FQNEAQ (reference sequence). This CDR3 is built from 14 residues. The V gene lost 1 base and the J gene lost 0 bases, with 6 bases spanning the gap. The CDR3 spells CASSLGGMNTEAFF. CDR3 sequence (DNA): TGTGCCAGCAGCTTAGGAGGGATGAACACTGAAGCTTTCTTT.

The table lists this clonotype with a few counts. The chain employs TRBV6-5 and TRBJ2-7, with D perhaps matching TRBD2 (7 bases). The CDR3 has 15 amino acids. Trimming cost V 5 bases and J 0 bases, with 14 bases left between them. From germline, CDR1 is MNHEY and CDR2 SVGAGI. The chain's CDR3 is CASSTRGGASYEQYF. The CDR3 region has the DNA TGTGCCAGCAGTACTCGTGGGGGGGCCTCCTACGAGCAGTACTTC.

This clonotype has only a few counts. The chain combines TRBV12-3 or TRBV12-4 with TRBJ2-5; 7 nucleotides agree with TRBD2. After removal of 0 bases from V and 0 bases from J, the junction contained 1 base not matched to a gene. The CDR3 runs 15 residues. CDR3 residues: CASSLAGGYQETQYF. The CDR3 DNA follows: TGTGCCAGCAGTTTAGCGGGAGGGTACCAAGAGACCCAGTACTTC.

A single count supports this clonotype. A much larger clone lies a single base off, so this may be a read error. This likely comes from a read error, as the CDR3 has no conserved phenylalanine or tryptophan at its end. The chain is built from TRBV20-1 and TRBJ2-7; D not resolved. The CDR3 is 15 amino acids. Between the trimmed V and J ends, which lost 2 bases and 5 bases, there was a span of 19 bases. CDR1 DFQATT and CDR2 SNEGSKA come from the germline V gene (reference sequence). The CDR3 spells CSARPPVGPGNEQYL. CDR3 coding DNA: TGCAGTGCTAGACCTCCCGTAGGGCCCGGAAACGAGCAGTACTTG.

CDR3 nucleotides: TGCAGCGTTGAAGATCAACAGGGCCTCAATGAGCAGTTCTTC. Translating gives CSVEDQQGLNEQFF. The chain recombines TRBV29-1 with TRBJ2-1; D is perhaps TRBD1 (6 bases). Trimming pared 0 bases from V and 6 bases from J, leaving 12 bases between. This CDR3 spans 14 amino acids. Germline V gene lookup returns CDR1 SQVTM and CDR2 ANQGSEA.

The chain recombines TRBV7-6 with TRBJ2-5; TRBD2 agrees at 9 bases. V gave up 4 bases and J gave up 7 bases; unmatched junction bases: 7. Per the germline V gene, CDR1 is SGHVS and CDR2 is FNYEAQ. This CDR3 region has 14 residues. The CDR3 DNA reads as TGTGCCAGCAGCTCTAGCGGGAACCCGGGGACCCAGTACTTC. Translating gives CASSSSGNPGTQYF.

This chain links TRBV6-2 or TRBV6-3 with TRBJ1-1; tentative D call: TRBD1 (5 bases). CDR3 length: 14 amino acids. V gave up 0 bases and J gave up 4 bases, with 9 bases separating them. CDR1 MNHEY and CDR2 SVGEGT come from the germline V gene. Here the CDR3 reads CASSYSRGSTEAFF. In DNA, the CDR3 is TGTGCCAGCAGTTACTCGAGGGGTAGCACTGAAGCTTTCTTT.

This clonotype was seen a handful of times. V gene TRBV28 combines with J gene TRBJ1-4; D not resolved. Per the germline V gene, CDR1 is MDHEN and CDR2 is SYDVKM. V was pared by 10 bases and J by 4 bases, with 13 bases between. The CDR3 covers 13 residues. The CDR3 DNA follows: TGTGCCACCCAGGAAGAGGGTAATGAAAAACTGTTTTTT. It is translated as CATQEEGNEKLFF. Together with reference TRBV28 and TRBJ1-4, the CDR3 gives the full variable domain: DVKVTQSSRYLVKRTGEKVFLECVQDMDHENMFWYRQDPGLGLRLIYFSYDVKMKEKGDIPEGYSVSREKKERFSLILESASTNQTSMYLCATQEEGNEKLFFGSGTQLSVL.

Ten or more counts support this clonotype. The genes are TRBV20-1 and TRBJ2-3, with D perhaps given as TRBD1 or TRBD2 (5 bases each). The V gene's germline CDR1 is DFQATT and CDR2 SNEGSKA (reference sequence). The CDR3 totals 16 residues. The germline V and J ends were trimmed by 6 bases and 6 bases, with 25 bases remaining between them. CDR3 bases: TGCAGTGCCGCATTACCGATGGGGGTCGTTAGTGATACGCAGTATTTT. Its translation is CSAALPMGVVSDTQYF.

This clonotype was seen repeatedly, ten times or more. This rearrangement joins TRBV3-1 to TRBJ2-7, with D perhaps matching TRBD2 (6 bases). The CDR3 is made up of 13 amino acids. With 0 bases removed from V and 9 bases from J, the gap between germline ends came to 12 bases. Germline V gene lookup returns CDR1 LGHDT and CDR2 YNNKEL (reference sequence). CDR3 in DNA: TGTGCCAGCAGCCAAGAGAGGGGAGGAGGGCAGTACTTC. Its translation is CASSQERGGGQYF.

In this sample, this clonotype turned up many times. CDR3 protein: CASSPTQGAYEQYF. The CDR3 DNA reads TGTGCCAGCAGCCCAACTCAGGGGGCGTACGAGCAGTACTTC. The genes are TRBV13 and TRBJ2-7; 8 bases are a match to TRBD1. The V gene's germline CDR1 is PRHDT and CDR2 FYEKMQ (reference sequence). The CDR3 spans 14 residues. The junction had 7 bases not matched to a gene; V was cut back by 5 bases and J by 4 bases.

This clonotype has a count of ten or more. J is TRBJ1-1 and V is TRBV7-9; maybe TRBD1 (6 bases). This CDR3 has 13 amino acids. Trimming cost V 4 bases and J 6 bases, with 12 bases left between them. The germline CDR1 and CDR2 sequences are SEHNR and FQNEAQ (reference sequence). The CDR3 DNA reads TGTGCCAGCAGCTCCTCCGGGGGCGCTGAAGCTTTCTTT. Its protein is CASSSSGGAEAFF. Full variable domain (outside the CDR3, taken from reference TRBV7-9 and TRBJ1-1): DTGVSQNPRHKITKRGQNVTFRCDPISEHNRLYWYRQTLGQGPEFLTYFQNEAQLEKSRLLSDRFSAERPKGSFSTLEIQRTEQGDSAMYLCASSSSGGAEAFFGQGTRLTVV.

The rearrangement uses TRBV29-1 and TRBJ2-2, with D perhaps matching TRBD2 (6 bases). CDR1 is SQVTM and CDR2 is ANQGSEA in the germline V gene. Trimming pared 5 bases from V and 3 bases from J, leaving 16 bases between. The CDR3 contains 15 residues. CDR3 DNA: TGCAGCGTTTTGGTGACTAGTTGGTACACCGGGGAGCTGTTTTTT. This gives the protein CSVLVTSWYTGELFF.

The V call is TRBV12-3 or TRBV12-4, the J call TRBJ2-1; 11 bases map to TRBD2. The length of the CDR3 is 15 residues. Trimming cost V 7 bases and J 5 bases; bases outside gene matches: 7. DNA for the CDR3: TGTGCCAGCAATTCGGGACTAGCGGACAACAATGAGCAGTTCTTC. It translates to CASNSGLADNNEQFF.

This clonotype was found a few times. The rearrangement uses TRBV29-1 and TRBJ2-2; a weak D match, TRBD2 (6 bases). There are 14 residues in the CDR3. Trimming took off 4 bases at V and 4 bases at J, with 13 bases between the two ends. The V gene's germline CDR1 is SQVTM and CDR2 ANQGSEA. The CDR3 protein is CSVVRSGGTGELFF. Written as DNA, the CDR3 is TGCAGCGTTGTTCGTAGCGGAGGCACCGGGGAGCTGTTTTTT.

This clonotype was detected ten times or more. The V call is TRBV3-1, the J call TRBJ2-5; D tentatively reads TRBD1 or TRBD2 (5 bases each). The CDR3 runs 15 residues. Germline CDR1 LGHDT, CDR2 YNNKEL (reference sequence). V was clipped by 5 bases and J by 7 bases, with 20 bases between them. CDR3 region: CASSSEGTSAGTQYF. CDR3 DNA sequence: TGTGCCAGCAGCTCCGAAGGGACCTCGGCCGGGACCCAGTACTTC.

CDR3 nucleotides: TGTGCCAGCAGTCCCCCGGGACAGCGTCTGGAAAAACTGTTTTTT. It specifies CASSPPGQRLEKLFF. The rearrangement uses TRBV12-3 or TRBV12-4 and TRBJ1-4, with 7 positions matching TRBD1. Trimming cost V 5 bases and J 8 bases; bases outside gene matches: 11. The CDR3 has 15 amino acids.

This clonotype was counted a few times. The rearrangement uses TRBV9 and TRBJ2-5; D is ambiguous. The germline V and J ends were trimmed by 1 base and 3 bases, with 4 bases remaining between them. Germline V lookup: CDR1 SGDLS, CDR2 YYNGEE. CDR3 size: 12 residues. In DNA, the CDR3 is TGTGCCAGCAGCGTACAAGAAGAGACCCAGTACTTC. Translated, it gives CASSVQEETQYF.

This chain uses TRBV9 with TRBJ1-2; perhaps TRBD1 as D (5 bases). There are 11 residues in the CDR3. Deletions cut 4 bases from V and 10 bases from J, with 11 bases between. Germline loops: CDR1 SGDLS, CDR2 YYNGEE. CDR3 amino acids: CASSRDSTYTF. The CDR3 DNA reads TGTGCCAGCAGCAGGGACTCGACCTACACCTTC.

This clonotype was seen only a few times. CDR3: CASSPGLGTNEEQYF. The DNA for the CDR3 is TGTGCCAGCTCACCGGGGCTCGGGACTAATGAAGAGCAGTACTTC. The V and J genes are TRBV18 and TRBJ2-7, with 7 bases lining up with TRBD2. The CDR3 contains 15 residues. Germline V gene sequence: CDR1 KGHSH, CDR2 LQKENI. V lost 3 bases to trimming and J lost 7 bases; unmatched junction nucleotides: 12.

This clonotype was recorded many times. J is TRBJ2-1 and V is TRBV11-3; 8 bases are shared with TRBD2. With V trimmed by 5 bases and J by 11 bases, 11 bases remained unmatched. This CDR3 spans 14 amino acids. From germline, CDR1 is SGHNT and CDR2 YENEEA. Here the CDR3 reads CASSPGLAENKQFF. The DNA for the CDR3 is TGTGCCAGCAGCCCAGGACTAGCCGAGAATAAGCAGTTCTTC.